This T cell receptor beta chain was identified during a study of shared clonotypes between healthy human individuals (dated by TCRdb to the early 2020s). At the level of the whole study: Three men and two women, aged 18 to 49 years, made up the cohort. For each donor, three plates each were used for CD4 naive and CD4 memory, two plates were used for CD8 naive, and one plate was used for CD8 memory. To estimate repertoire size and how much clonotypes are shared between individuals, the study performed deep sequencing of blood TCR repertoires from a few healthy adults. To increase sequencing depth and limit assay-specific biases, TCR repertoire library preparation and sequencing were carried out by different laboratories using diverse techniques. Between about 0.9 and 9 billion PBMCs per donor were obtained by leukapheresis.

This clone appeared a single time. No antigen is known for it. Qualities for individual bases were not recorded, and no much larger clone is one base off. The donors were healthy, HIV-negative adults with no recently reported acute infections or vaccinations. Every donor was a Caucasian adult living in Nashville, Tennessee, USA. Magnetic negative selection was used to enrich CD4+ T cells, after which naive cells were positively selected on CD45RA and the negative fraction became the memory subset. Blood was obtained by leukapheresis, after which PBMCs were separated by Ficoll-Histopaque density gradient centrifugation and cryopreserved in liquid nitrogen vapor phase. Analytical flow cytometry was used to check the purity and quantity of every magnetically sorted T cell population. Genomic DNA was isolated from each sorted fraction and quantified by UV absorbance on a Nanodrop 2000c. General findings and caveats noted by the study authors: Only blood was sampled, and tissue TCR repertoires likely differ from those in blood. Compared with non-shared clonotypes, the clonotypes found in all four sorted-subset donors had higher generation probabilities. Pairwise subsampling indicated that sequencing depth was expected to affect the degree of clonotype sharing among donors. Incomplete sequencing was indicated by rarefaction of sorted-subset datasets, despite the large sequencing depth. Sharing across several donors was observed for about 5% of naive CD4, less than 4% of naive CD8, about 2.3% of memory CD4, and approximately 0.41% of memory CD8 clonotypes. The small number of donors limited the genetic and exposure-history diversity represented. Estimated clonotype richness was generally larger for naive than for memory subsets.

Reading the germline V gene gives CDR1 MNHEY and CDR2 SVGAGI. The CDR3, cysteine through phenylalanine, is 15 amino acids long. Just CDR3 DNA is preserved here, 45 bases in frame from base 1. The germline ends are 14 bases apart after V is trimmed by 2 bases and J by 4 bases. Using the deep immunoSEQ assay, TCR CDR3 regions were amplified from genomic DNA by multiplex PCR. Genomic DNA extracted from each cell subset was distributed evenly over all wells of several immunoSEQ 96-well plates, and each plate served as one replicate. For sorted subsets, about 200 ng genomic DNA, equal to 25,000 to 35,000 T cell genomes, was loaded into each replicate PCR. Purified libraries were quantified with a Qubit 3.0 fluorometer, sized on a Bioanalyzer 2100, and re-quantified with the KAPA Library Quantification kit. Each immunoSEQ 96-well plate was sequenced on its own single-read 150-cycle Illumina NextSeq 550 flow cell. Concerning the study's data processing: Because only junctional sequences without quality scores were contained in the immunoSEQ output, filtering matching that applied to full-length reads could not be performed. To assign V/J genes and CDR3, sequences were annotated against IMGT germline references using PyIR, a Python wrapper for IgBLAST v1.9. Any read was removed if the V/J assignment was weak (E-value above 1e-6), the CDR3 was missing, or the read contained stop codons, out-of-frame junctions, or ambiguous translated residues. V3J clonotypes were defined as sequences sharing an identical inferred V gene, J gene, and CDR3 amino acid sequence. Percentage overlap between repertoires was calculated by dividing the number of shared unique clonotypes by the size of the smaller repertoire. RTK rarefaction, the Chao1 estimator, and Recon v2.1 estimates of unobserved clonotypes were used to assess repertoire richness. For all TCRbeta clonotypes obtained by the gDNA method from four donors, generation probabilities were computed with OLGA. Drawn from immuneACCESS, this table holds only the in-frame rearrangements with V and J called that TCRdb kept. Clones are partly lost; checked studies trace under half to an unresolved V gene and leave the rest unexplained. The V and J calls and clone size come from that table; D and trimming were worked out from the DNA. The sample data list over a million clones, and around 95% of these were observed just once. 0.95% to 1.5% of the sample rests with the top ten.

The sequence is built from TRBV6-5 and TRBJ1-2; the D region possibly corresponds to TRBD1 (6 bases align). The clonotype was recovered from a man aged 25-45 years in good health. Sequenced sample: naive CD4+ T cells sorted from blood. The cell subset or site label here, explained by the study, means: CD45RA+ positively selected. The DNA sequence is as follows: TGTGCCAGCAGTTACCTGCCACTGGGGGCCTATGGCTACACCTTC. It is translated as CASSYLPLGAYGYTF.